This T cell receptor (beta chain) was sequenced during a study of OX40 agonist ivuxolimab in advanced cancers. Profiled with immunoSEQ multiplex PCR; TCRdb holds only in-frame clones, not every one. Of fewer than 85,000 clones listed, roughly 85% were seen once; the top ten hold about 0.57%. Germline CDR1 and CDR2: SNHLY and FYNNEI. Trimming removed 8 bases from V and 10 bases from J, with 17 bases in between. The CDR3 is 12 amino acids. The genes are TRBV2 and TRBJ1-1, with a possible D match to TRBD1 (5 bases). The TCR comes from an adult with an advanced solid tumor such as melanoma, head and neck, liver or kidney cancer. The starting material was CD4+ or CD8+ T cells sorted from blood, obtained in a trial of the OX40 agonist ivuxolimab. The CDR3 coding sequence is TGTGCCAGCCCTGATAGGGGCCTTGGAGCTTTCTTT. Translation: CASPDRGLGAFF. Full variable domain (remainder filled in from reference TRBV2 and TRBJ1-1): EPEVTQTPSHQVTQMGQEVILRCVPISNHLYFYWYRQILGQKVEFLVSFYNNEISEKSEIFDDQFSVERPDGSNFTLKIRSTKLEDSAMYFCASPDRGLGAFFGQGTRLTVV.